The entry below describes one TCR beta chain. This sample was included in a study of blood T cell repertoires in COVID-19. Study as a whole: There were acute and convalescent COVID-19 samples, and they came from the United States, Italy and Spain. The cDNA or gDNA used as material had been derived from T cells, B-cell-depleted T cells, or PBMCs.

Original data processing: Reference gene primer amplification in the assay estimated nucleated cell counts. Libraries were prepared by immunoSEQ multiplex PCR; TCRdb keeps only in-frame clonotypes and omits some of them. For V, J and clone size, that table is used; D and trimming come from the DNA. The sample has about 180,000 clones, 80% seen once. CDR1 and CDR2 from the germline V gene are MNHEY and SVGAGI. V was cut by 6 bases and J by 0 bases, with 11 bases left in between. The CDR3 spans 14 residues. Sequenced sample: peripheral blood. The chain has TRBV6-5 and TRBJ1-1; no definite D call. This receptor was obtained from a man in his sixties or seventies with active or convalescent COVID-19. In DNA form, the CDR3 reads TGTGCCAGCAGCCAACAACAGATGAACACTGAAGCTTTCTTT. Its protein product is CASSQQQMNTEAFF.